One sample yielded the 8 T cell receptor beta chains listed below, sequenced in a study of T cell repertoires in cytomegalovirus infection. TCRdb reprocessed the reads with MiXCR, giving one entry per CDR3 protein. The table includes about 830,000 distinct CDR3 sequences, approximately 29% detected once. Their cognate antigens are unknown. Material: cultured CD8+ T cells from PBMCs, obtained from culture after CMV antigen stimulation. The receptors derive from a human donor in good health (CMV status not recorded). Some clones in this sample may be carry-over from other donors' samples.

V usage is TRBV7-2 and J usage is TRBJ1-2; D possibly corresponds to TRBD1 (6 bases). Germline lookup yields CDR1 SGHTA and CDR2 FQGNSA. This CDR3 is built from 13 residues. Trimming took off 5 bases at V and 7 bases at J, with 14 bases between the two ends. Here the CDR3 reads CASSLRQAAGYTF. In DNA, the CDR3 is TGTGCCAGCAGCCTGAGACAGGCGGCTGGCTACACCTTC.

This rearrangement joins TRBV5-1 to TRBJ2-1, with D unclear. The ends were cut back, 2 bases at V and 0 bases at J, with 9 bases in the middle. Germline CDR1 and CDR2: SGHRS and YFSETQ. This CDR3 spans 15 amino acids. The CDR3 coding sequence is TGCGCCAGCAGCTTACCGACTGGCTCCTACAATGAGCAGTTCTTC. Protein sequence: CASSLPTGSYNEQFF.

The chain carries TRBV7-9 and TRBJ2-1; 11 positions match TRBD1. Germline V CDR1 and CDR2: SEHNR, FQNEAQ (reference sequence). J was trimmed by 0 bases and V by 4 bases; bases with no gene match: 2. This CDR3 has 16 residues. The CDR3 here is CASSSGTGGSYNEQFF. The CDR3 region has the DNA TGTGCCAGCAGCTCTGGGACAGGGGGCTCCTACAATGAGCAGTTCTTC. The whole variable domain, remainder taken from reference TRBV7-9 and TRBJ2-1, is DTGVSQNPRHKITKRGQNVTFRCDPISEHNRLYWYRQTLGQGPEFLTYFQNEAQLEKSRLLSDRFSAERPKGSFSTLEIQRTEQGDSAMYLCASSSGTGGSYNEQFFGPGTRLTVL.

The V gene is TRBV20-1, the J gene TRBJ2-2, with D perhaps TRBD1 (7 bases). The CDR3 length is 18 residues. The V end was cut by 1 base, the J end by 2 bases, with 20 bases between. Germline CDR1 is DFQATT and CDR2 is SNEGSKA (reference sequence). The CDR3 bases are TGCAGTGCTAGAGTTGGGGGGACAGCCCGTTTTAACACCGGGGAGCTGTTTTTT. As protein: CSARVGGTARFNTGELFF.

This clonotype has at least ten counts. J is TRBJ2-7 and V is TRBV12-3 or TRBV12-4, with D perhaps matching TRBD1 or TRBD2 (5 bases each). This CDR3 is 15 amino acids long. The V end was cut by 5 bases, the J end by 2 bases, with 16 bases between. This CDR3 reads CASSPLGDVPYEQYF. CDR3 bases: TGTGCCAGCAGTCCCCTCGGGGACGTTCCCTACGAGCAGTACTTC.

The chain couples TRBV27 to TRBJ1-1; a weak D match, TRBD1 (5 bases). CDR3 size: 12 residues. Germline V gives CDR1 MNHEY, CDR2 SMNVEV (reference sequence). Trimming stripped 6 bases from V and 4 bases from J, with 9 bases between. The CDR3: CASREGPTEAFF. CDR3 in DNA: TGTGCCAGCAGGGAGGGACCCACTGAAGCTTTCTTT.

This clonotype was observed many times. The chain links TRBV5-4 to TRBJ1-1; D is ambiguous. CDR3 length: 14 amino acids. V lost 3 bases and J 1 base, leaving 10 bases between the germline ends. Germline V gene lookup returns CDR1 SGHNT and CDR2 YYREEE (reference sequence). CDR3 coding DNA: TGTGCCAGCAGCTATGAAGTGGGGAACACTGAAGCTTTCTTT. This codes for CASSYEVGNTEAFF. Variable domain in full (rest from reference TRBV5-4 and TRBJ1-1): ETGVTQSPTHLIKTRGQQVTLRCSSQSGHNTVSWYQQALGQGPQFIFQYYREEENGRGNFPPRFSGLQFPNYSSELNVNALELDDSALYLCASSYEVGNTEAFFGQGTRLTVV.

The V and J genes are TRBV9 and TRBJ2-3; D not resolved. V gave up 3 bases and J gave up 5 bases, with 13 bases separating them. CDR1 and CDR2 from the germline V gene are SGDLS and YYNGEE. The CDR3 has 14 residues. CDR3 sequence: CASSDLTHGDTQYF. CDR3 nucleotide sequence: TGTGCCAGCAGCGACCTTACCCACGGAGATACGCAGTATTTT.